This is a list of T cell receptor beta chains from one sample in a study of identical twins. TCRdb redid the calling of the 5' RACE reads with MiXCR, one entry per CDR3 protein. The sample yields hundreds of thousands of distinct CDR3 sequences, around 6% seen once. Sequenced sample: naive T cells sorted from blood. The receptors stem from a man between 18 and 35 years old in good health. Both conserved end residues are part of each CDR3.

v_gene	j_gene	CDR3aa
TRBV12-3/TRBV12-4	TRBJ2-1	CASSFQVGGYLAYNEQFF
TRBV5-1	TRBJ2-1	CASSLAEPSYNEQFF
TRBV12-3/TRBV12-4	TRBJ1-4	CASSLQRNEKLFF
TRBV29-1	TRBJ2-7	CSVEFVGVGEQYF
TRBV7-9	TRBJ2-1	CASSLLTGGSSYNEQFF
TRBV6-2/TRBV6-3	TRBJ2-1	CASSYWAGEQFF
TRBV3-1	TRBJ1-1	CASSQQPSDTEAFF
TRBV6-2/TRBV6-3	TRBJ2-7	CASSYSPQGYSYEQYF
TRBV29-1	TRBJ2-5	CSVRGPDQETQYF
TRBV6-2/TRBV6-3	TRBJ2-1	CASRTSGRDQQFF
TRBV5-1	TRBJ2-1	CASSLRVAKDEQFF
TRBV6-5	TRBJ1-1	CASSYSYGGTEAFF
TRBV20-1	TRBJ2-1	CSGASLDEQFF
TRBV7-9	TRBJ1-6	CASSTHPGAGSPLHF
TRBV7-3	TRBJ2-1	CASSSSSGSYNEQFF
TRBV7-6	TRBJ2-3	CASSLGGRGQTDTQYF
TRBV19	TRBJ2-1	CASSTSSGRVQFF
TRBV7-2	TRBJ2-3	CASSLSSLSTDTQYF
TRBV2	TRBJ2-1	CASSMLPGLAGGGGNEQFF
TRBV7-9	TRBJ2-5	CASSLAETGGETQYF
TRBV29-1	TRBJ2-1	CSPAPYNGHNEQFF
TRBV19	TRBJ1-1	CASREDRDTEAFF
TRBV3-1	TRBJ2-1	CASSLNRGRGVEQFF
TRBV11-1	TRBJ2-4	CASSLDGRPSPKNIQYF
TRBV28	TRBJ2-1	CASSNLAGRNEQFF
TRBV7-2	TRBJ2-7	CASRLAGTVSYEQYF
TRBV12-3/TRBV12-4	TRBJ2-2	CASVSANTGELFF
TRBV10-3	TRBJ1-1	CALKTGPNTEAFF
TRBV11-2	TRBJ1-1	CASSPGGRGATEAFF
TRBV5-1	TRBJ1-4	CASSLGPGSGEKLFF
TRBV5-1	TRBJ2-3	CASSLDVGRTDTQYF